This is a list of T cell receptor beta chains from one sample in a study of T cells in Graves' hyperthyroidism and ophthalmopathy. In TCRdb, the multiplex PCR reads were re-called with MiXCR into one record per CDR3 protein. Among 350,000 or so distinct CDR3 sequences listed, approximately 18% were seen once. Sequences were obtained from blood. These receptors were collected from a woman aged 25 to 39 with Graves' hyperthyroidism that later progressed to Graves' ophthalmopathy. Each CDR3 is given with its conserved first and last residue. The order of the fields is D gene, V gene, J gene, clone size, CDR3 protein, CDR3 DNA. The D gene is left open where the match is weak. Expanded clones are given a class, and other clones once, few, many or no size at all.

D gene: NA; V gene: TRBV6-5; J gene: TRBJ1-3; clone size: NA; CDR3 protein: CASSYDSGNTIYF; CDR3 DNA: TGTGCCAGCAGTTACGACTCTGGAAACACCATATATTTT
D gene: NA; V gene: TRBV11-2; J gene: TRBJ2-6; clone size: many; CDR3 protein: CASSLDGFTGANVLTF; CDR3 DNA: TGTGCCAGCAGCTTAGATGGGTTCACCGGGGCCAACGTCCTGACTTTC
D gene: NA; V gene: TRBV10-2; J gene: TRBJ1-5; clone size: once; CDR3 protein: CASSEGYKQPQHF; CDR3 DNA: TGCGCCAGCAGTGAAGGGTATAAGCAGCCCCAGCATTTT
D gene: NA; V gene: TRBV28; J gene: TRBJ2-7; clone size: NA; CDR3 protein: CASSFRGPVAYEQYF; CDR3 DNA: TGTGCCAGCAGTTTCCGTGGCCCTGTGGCCTACGAGCAGTACTTC
D gene: NA; V gene: TRBV10-3; J gene: TRBJ2-1; clone size: many; CDR3 protein: CAISEGNEQFF; CDR3 DNA: TGTGCCATCAGTGAGGGCAATGAGCAGTTCTTC
D gene: NA; V gene: TRBV12-3/TRBV12-4; J gene: TRBJ1-2; clone size: many; CDR3 protein: CASSLGGGARHGYTF; CDR3 DNA: TGTGCCAGCAGTCTTGGAGGGGGGGCGCGCCATGGCTACACCTTC
D gene: TRBD2; V gene: TRBV12-3/TRBV12-4; J gene: TRBJ2-1; clone size: many; CDR3 protein: CASSFVAGGQDEQFF; CDR3 DNA: TGTGCCAGCAGTTTTGTAGCGGGGGGGCAGGATGAGCAGTTCTTC
D gene: NA; V gene: TRBV27; J gene: TRBJ2-7; clone size: many; CDR3 protein: CASSYGASYEQYF; CDR3 DNA: TGTGCCAGCAGTTACGGGGCCTCCTACGAGCAGTACTTC
D gene: TRBD1; V gene: TRBV7-6; J gene: TRBJ2-1; clone size: NA; CDR3 protein: CASSPGTDPGEQFF; CDR3 DNA: TGTGCCAGCAGTCCCGGGACAGACCCTGGTGAGCAGTTCTTC
D gene: NA; V gene: TRBV10-3; J gene: TRBJ2-7; clone size: few; CDR3 protein: CAISGLEEEQYF; CDR3 DNA: TGTGCCATCAGTGGCCTCGAGGAGGAGCAGTACTTC
D gene: NA; V gene: TRBV5-1; J gene: TRBJ2-3; clone size: few; CDR3 protein: CASSPRGQGVEDTQYF; CDR3 DNA: TGCGCCAGCAGCCCCCGGGGGCAGGGTGTGGAAGATACGCAGTATTTT
D gene: NA; V gene: TRBV28; J gene: TRBJ1-5; clone size: many; CDR3 protein: CASSFGGSQPQHF; CDR3 DNA: TGTGCCAGCAGTTTTGGAGGGAGTCAGCCCCAGCATTTT
D gene: NA; V gene: TRBV11-2; J gene: TRBJ1-1; clone size: many; CDR3 protein: CASSSSGTTAFF; CDR3 DNA: TGTGCCAGCAGCTCCTCCGGGACTACAGCTTTCTTT
D gene: NA; V gene: TRBV19; J gene: TRBJ2-7; clone size: few; CDR3 protein: CASSIEEGFSVEQYF; CDR3 DNA: TGTGCCAGTAGTATAGAAGAAGGGTTCTCGGTCGAGCAGTACTTC
D gene: TRBD2; V gene: TRBV4-1; J gene: TRBJ2-1; clone size: NA; CDR3 protein: CASSQDASGMSSYNEQFF; CDR3 DNA: TGCGCCAGCAGCCAGGACGCTAGCGGGATGAGCTCCTACAATGAGCAGTTCTTC
D gene: NA; V gene: TRBV7-6; J gene: TRBJ1-5; clone size: NA; CDR3 protein: CASSRDRNNQPQHF; CDR3 DNA: TGTGCCAGCAGCCGTGACAGAAACAATCAGCCCCAGCATTTT
D gene: TRBD2; V gene: TRBV11-2; J gene: TRBJ2-3; clone size: many; CDR3 protein: CASSFFLREVADTQYF; CDR3 DNA: TGTGCCAGCAGCTTTTTCCTGCGGGAGGTAGCAGATACGCAGTATTTT
D gene: NA; V gene: TRBV10-3; J gene: TRBJ1-2; clone size: many; CDR3 protein: CAISESQDYGYTF; CDR3 DNA: TGTGCCATCAGTGAGTCACAGGACTATGGCTACACCTTC
D gene: NA; V gene: TRBV11-2; J gene: TRBJ2-2; clone size: NA; CDR3 protein: CASSWGGLAPGELFF; CDR3 DNA: TGTGCCAGCAGCTGGGGGGGGCTAGCTCCCGGGGAGCTGTTTTTT
D gene: TRBD1; V gene: TRBV7-9; J gene: TRBJ1-2; clone size: few; CDR3 protein: CASSYSQGAVGYTF; CDR3 DNA: TGTGCCAGCAGCTATTCACAGGGGGCGGTAGGCTACACCTTC
D gene: TRBD2; V gene: TRBV5-8; J gene: TRBJ2-5; clone size: many; CDR3 protein: CASSISGGVETQYF; CDR3 DNA: TGTGCCAGCAGCATTAGCGGGGGGGTGGAGACCCAGTACTTC
D gene: NA; V gene: TRBV12-5; J gene: TRBJ1-1; clone size: few; CDR3 protein: CASGLGGPLNTEAFF; CDR3 DNA: TGTGCTAGTGGTTTGGGGGGACCGTTGAACACTGAAGCTTTCTTT
D gene: NA; V gene: TRBV27; J gene: TRBJ1-5; clone size: many; CDR3 protein: CASSLIPGPREWPQHF; CDR3 DNA: TGTGCCAGCAGTTTGATCCCAGGCCCGCGTGAATGGCCCCAGCATTTT
D gene: NA; V gene: TRBV12-3/TRBV12-4; J gene: TRBJ2-3; clone size: NA; CDR3 protein: CASSTNDRRFTDTQYF; CDR3 DNA: TGTGCCAGCAGCACAAACGACAGGCGTTTCACAGATACGCAGTATTTT
D gene: NA; V gene: TRBV19; J gene: TRBJ2-1; clone size: NA; CDR3 protein: CASSRWGSDNEQFF; CDR3 DNA: TGTGCCAGTAGTAGGTGGGGGTCGGACAATGAGCAGTTCTTC
D gene: TRBD1; V gene: TRBV28; J gene: TRBJ1-5; clone size: many; CDR3 protein: CASSDGERGPNQPQHF; CDR3 DNA: TGTGCCAGCAGCGACGGCGAAAGGGGGCCCAATCAGCCCCAGCATTTT
D gene: NA; V gene: TRBV19; J gene: TRBJ1-5; clone size: many; CDR3 protein: CASSTGVGRQPQHF; CDR3 DNA: TGTGCCAGTAGTACGGGAGTGGGGCGTCAGCCCCAGCATTTT
D gene: NA; V gene: TRBV25-1; J gene: TRBJ1-4; clone size: NA; CDR3 protein: CASSESSWGTNEKLFF; CDR3 DNA: TGTGCCAGCAGTGAAAGTAGTTGGGGAACTAATGAAAAACTGTTTTTT
D gene: NA; V gene: TRBV13; J gene: TRBJ1-1; clone size: NA; CDR3 protein: CASSLSMGRGTEAFF; CDR3 DNA: TGTGCCAGCAGCTTAAGTATGGGCCGAGGCACTGAAGCTTTCTTT
D gene: NA; V gene: TRBV20-1; J gene: TRBJ2-3; clone size: many; CDR3 protein: CRCIGAGTDTQYF; CDR3 DNA: TGCAGATGCATCGGAGCGGGCACAGATACGCAGTATTTT
D gene: NA; V gene: TRBV10-2; J gene: TRBJ2-3; clone size: NA; CDR3 protein: CASSDRTQYF; CDR3 DNA: TGCGCCAGCAGCGATCGGACGCAGTATTTT
D gene: NA; V gene: TRBV5-1; J gene: TRBJ2-5; clone size: many; CDR3 protein: CASSLDLTPPETQYF; CDR3 DNA: TGCGCCAGCAGCTTGGACCTAACTCCCCCAGAGACCCAGTACTTC
D gene: TRBD1; V gene: TRBV7-9; J gene: TRBJ1-4; clone size: many; CDR3 protein: CASSPPRDRTATNEKLFF; CDR3 DNA: TGTGCCAGCAGCCCCCCCCGGGACAGGACTGCAACTAATGAAAAACTGTTTTTT
D gene: NA; V gene: TRBV12-3/TRBV12-4; J gene: TRBJ2-7; clone size: many; CDR3 protein: CASSHGGKGAISSEQYF; CDR3 DNA: TGTGCCAGCAGCCATGGCGGGAAGGGGGCGATCTCATCCGAGCAGTACTTC
D gene: NA; V gene: TRBV19; J gene: TRBJ2-3; clone size: NA; CDR3 protein: CASSPRGPTDTQYF; CDR3 DNA: TGTGCCAGTAGTCCCCGGGGCCCCACAGATACGCAGTATTTT
D gene: TRBD2; V gene: TRBV18; J gene: TRBJ2-7; clone size: many; CDR3 protein: CASSAIAGYEQYF; CDR3 DNA: TGTGCCAGCTCAGCCATAGCGGGTTACGAGCAGTACTTC
D gene: NA; V gene: TRBV10-1; J gene: TRBJ1-2; clone size: NA; CDR3 protein: CASSTGNDGYTF; CDR3 DNA: TGCGCCAGCTCCACAGGGAACGATGGCTACACCTTC
D gene: NA; V gene: TRBV27; J gene: TRBJ2-1; clone size: NA; CDR3 protein: CASSLKGGLRNEQFF; CDR3 DNA: TGTGCCAGCAGTTTAAAGGGGGGGCTACGAAATGAGCAGTTCTTC
D gene: TRBD2; V gene: TRBV4-2; J gene: TRBJ2-7; clone size: few; CDR3 protein: CASSQASGHGSFYEQYF; CDR3 DNA: TGTGCCAGCAGCCAAGCTAGCGGCCACGGCTCCTTCTACGAGCAGTACTTC